This T cell receptor beta chain was captured by sequencing in a study of a mutant IDH1 vaccine in newly diagnosed glioma. Method: immunoSEQ multiplex PCR; TCRdb's copy keeps in-frame clones and lacks some. The table includes 30,000 to 40,000 clones, roughly 92% detected once. The CDR3 spans 15 residues. Germline V CDR1 and CDR2: GTSNPN, SVGIG (reference sequence). The ends were cut back, 1 base at V and 3 bases at J, with 15 bases in the middle. Time point indicated: baseline, week 1 (first vaccination visit). The treatment denotes: pre-vaccination baseline after standard-of-care therapy. This TCR derives from a man in his late teens or twenties with glioma. This material consisted of PBMCs, taken from a glioma patient treated with radiotherapy, temozolomide or both. V gene TRBV30 combines with J gene TRBJ1-2; TRBD1 might be the D (5 bases). The CDR3 coding sequence is TGTGCCTGGAGTGACCTCGGACATAGCTACTATGGCTACACCTTC. The encoded protein is CAWSDLGHSYYGYTF.